Below are 22 T cell receptor beta chains sequenced from a single sample in a study of T cells expressing NK-cell markers. Reanalyzing the 5' RACE reads, TCRdb keeps one entry per CDR3 protein, without DNA. The table for this sample gives 250,000 to 300,000 distinct CDR3 sequences. Sample: blood T cells: a sorted CD56 or NKG2C T cell subset, CD4+ or CD8+ T cells, or bulk PBMC T cells (not recorded which). The origin of the receptors is a man aged 18 to 29 in good health.

CDR3 amino acids: CASKGTGGTTGELFF. The chain couples TRBV12-3 or TRBV12-4 to TRBJ2-2; TCRdb's assignment of TRBD1 cannot be checked, as there is no DNA. This CDR3 has 15 residues.

The chain links TRBV11-3 to TRBJ2-1. Germline lookup yields CDR1 SGHNT and CDR2 YENEEA. This CDR3 is built from 15 residues. CDR3 residues: CASSLSGRADNEQFF.

The chain is built from TRBV27 and TRBJ1-2; TCRdb's D call, TRBD1, is unchecked because there is no DNA. The V gene's germline CDR1 is MNHEY and CDR2 SMNVEV (reference sequence). The CDR3 is 13 residues long. Here the CDR3 reads CASSALTGGGYTF.

The rearrangement uses TRBV18 and TRBJ1-2; TCRdb's D gene call, TRBD1, goes unchecked for lack of DNA. Per germline, CDR1 KGHSH and CDR2 LQKENI. CDR3 length: 13 amino acids. CDR3: CASSPGTEYGYTF.

CDR3 sequence reads: CASSAGAGRNEKLFF. The V gene is TRBV18, the J gene TRBJ1-4; TCRdb reports TRBD1, a call that lacks DNA to check it against. Germline lookup yields CDR1 KGHSH and CDR2 LQKENI. The CDR3 length is 15 residues.

The genes are TRBV12-3 or TRBV12-4 and TRBJ2-3; TCRdb outputs TRBD2, but without DNA this stays unchecked. The CDR3 extends over 16 amino acids. The CDR3 is CASSTGLAGVLDTQYF.

CDR3 sequence reads: CASSKSVGQSTDTQYF. V is TRBV4-2 and J is TRBJ2-3; TCRdb selects TRBD1, and the lack of DNA leaves this call unchecked. CDR3 length: 16 amino acids. Looked up from germline, CDR1 is LGHNA and CDR2 is YNFKEQ.

V and J are TRBV30 and TRBJ2-6. Germline V gene sequence: CDR1 GTSNPN, CDR2 SVGIG (reference sequence). The CDR3 is made up of 16 amino acids. CDR3 protein: CAWSVHGDFGANVLTF.

The chain uses TRBV29-1 and TRBJ2-5; lacking DNA, the TRBD2 call made by TCRdb goes unchecked. The CDR3 is 14 amino acids. Germline V gives CDR1 SQVTM, CDR2 ANQGSEA. The CDR3 reads CSVEPGTFQETQYF.

This chain joins TRBV15 and TRBJ2-1; without DNA, the TCRdb call of TRBD2 cannot be checked. CDR3 length equals 16 residues. Germline V gives CDR1 LNHNV, CDR2 YYDKDF (reference sequence). The CDR3 region is CATSRDSARKYNEQFF. Together with reference TRBV15 and TRBJ2-1, the CDR3 gives the full variable domain: DAMVIQNPRYQVTQFGKPVTLSCSQTLNHNVMYWYQQKSSQAPKLLFHYYDKDFNNEADTPDNFQSRRPNTSFCFLDIRSPGLGDTAMYLCATSRDSARKYNEQFFGPGTRLTVL.

The J gene is TRBJ2-3, the V gene TRBV10-3; checking the TCRdb D call of TRBD1 is not possible without DNA. Germline-derived CDR1 and CDR2 are ENHRY and SYGVKD. The CDR3 runs to 14 residues. CDR3 sequence: CAISVDRSADTQYF.

The J gene is TRBJ1-5, the V gene TRBV3-1; TCRdb gives TRBD1 as the D gene, but with no DNA this cannot be confirmed. The CDR3 length is 14 residues. CDR1 and CDR2 from the germline V gene are LGHDT and YNNKEL (reference sequence). CDR3: CASSRGRQNQPQHF.

The chain is built from TRBV4-2 and TRBJ1-1. Germline loops: CDR1 LGHNA, CDR2 YNFKEQ. The CDR3 consists of 14 residues. The chain's CDR3 is CASSQGSENTEAFF.

The rearrangement uses TRBV5-1 and TRBJ2-1; TCRdb's D call of TRBD2 is untestable without DNA. The germline V gene has CDR1 SGHRS and CDR2 YFSETQ. The CDR3 contains 15 residues. This CDR3 reads CASSPRARGMYEQFF.

The chain has TRBV27 and TRBJ2-6; there is no DNA to check the TCRdb D call of TRBD2. The germline V gene has CDR1 MNHEY and CDR2 SMNVEV (reference sequence). The CDR3 has 17 residues. The CDR3 is CASSERGGKTGANVLTF.

The CDR3 loop is CASSFQGYGDNEQFF. The rearrangement links TRBV7-9 to TRBJ2-1; there is no DNA to check the TCRdb D call of TRBD1. CDR3 length: 15 amino acids. CDR1 is SEHNR and CDR2 is FQNEAQ in the germline V gene (reference sequence).

The rearrangement links TRBV12-5 to TRBJ2-6; the D gene TCRdb calls, TRBD1, cannot be checked with no DNA. There are 18 residues in the CDR3. CDR1 and CDR2 from the germline V gene are LGHNT and FRNRAP. The CDR3 loop reads CASGSPGPQGSGANVLTF.

The chain is built from TRBV4-2 and TRBJ2-2; there is no DNA to check the TCRdb D call of TRBD1. Germline V gene sequence: CDR1 LGHNA, CDR2 YNFKEQ. The CDR3 is 15 residues long. The CDR3 here is CASSQVTDSTGELFF.

CDR3 loop: CASSASGQNNQPQHF. The chain recombines TRBV5-1 with TRBJ1-5; TCRdb returns TRBD1, unconfirmable since there is no DNA. The CDR3 is 15 residues long. Germline V lookup: CDR1 SGHRS, CDR2 YFSETQ.

V is TRBV28 and J is TRBJ1-6; TCRdb's assignment of TRBD1 cannot be checked, as there is no DNA. This CDR3 contains 15 residues. Germline-derived CDR1 and CDR2 are MDHEN and SYDVKM. CDR3 protein: CASSLSRGGEGPLHF.

The gene calls are TRBV7-8 and TRBJ2-2; without DNA, the TCRdb call of TRBD2 cannot be checked. Germline V gene data show CDR1 as SGHVS and CDR2 as FQNEAQ. The CDR3 is 14 residues long. The CDR3 is CASNGRAGTGELFF.

CDR3 in amino acids: CASRLAPGLADSTDTQYF. The chain combines TRBV27 with TRBJ2-3; TCRdb's D call of TRBD2 is untestable without DNA. The CDR3 loop spans 18 amino acids. Germline-derived CDR1 and CDR2 are MNHEY and SMNVEV (reference sequence).